This T cell receptor beta chain came from a study of blood T cell repertoires in COVID-19. In the study overall: Sample material is recorded as cDNA or gDNA derived from T cells, B-cell-depleted T cells, or PBMCs.

Per the original methods: Nucleated cell counts were estimated from reference gene primer amplification. TCRdb's table, derived via immunoSEQ multiplex PCR, lists solely in-frame clones and lacks some. V, J and clone size are taken as reported in that table, and D and trimming were inferred from the DNA itself. The table has approximately 70,000 clones, about 87% seen once; the top ten hold more than 6.5%. Germline V lookup: CDR1 MDHEN, CDR2 SYDVKM. Trimming removed 5 bases at V and 0 bases at J, with 14 bases between. CDR3 size: 15 residues. The chain is built from TRBV28 and TRBJ2-7; maybe TRBD2 (5 bases). Sequenced input: peripheral blood. The clonotype comes from a woman of 80 years or more with active COVID-19. As DNA, the CDR3 is TGTGCCAGCAGTAGCCCGGGGATATTCTCCTACGAGCAGTACTTC. Translation: CASSSPGIFSYEQYF.